The next 29 T cell receptor beta chains were all read from a single sample in a study of blood T cell repertoires in COVID-19. Assay used: immunoSEQ multiplex PCR; TCRdb lists only in-frame clones, some missing. The sample carries around 250,000 clones, more than 70% recorded once. The sequencing sample was made of peripheral blood. Source of these receptors: a man older than 75 with acute or convalescent COVID-19.

The chain is built from TRBV20-1 and TRBJ1-1; D ambiguous. The CDR3 is 11 residues long. The germline V and J ends were trimmed by 2 bases and 7 bases, with 8 bases remaining between them. Germline V CDR1 and CDR2: DFQATT, SNEGSKA (reference sequence). For the CDR3, the DNA is TGCAGTGCTAGACCACTTTATGAAGCTTTCTTT. It yields the protein CSARPLYEAFF.

The V call is TRBV7-2, the J call TRBJ1-5; D uncertain. Germline CDR1 is SGHTA and CDR2 is FQGNSA. This CDR3 has 15 amino acids. Trimming took 1 base from V and 4 from J, leaving 11 bases between them. The DNA for the CDR3 is TGTGCCAGCAGCTTAGAGCGGGCAGCAAATCAGCCCCAGCATTTT. Translating gives CASSLERAANQPQHF.

The chain carries TRBV7-9 and TRBJ2-7, with TRBD1 matching 8 bases. CDR1 and CDR2 (germline): SEHNR, FQNEAQ (reference sequence). With 4 bases clipped from V and 1 base from J, the junction kept 3 bases outside the gene matches. CDR3 length equals 14 residues. The CDR3 DNA follows: TGTGCCAGCAGCTCCGGACAGGGTTCCTACGAGCAGTACTTC. Amino acids: CASSSGQGSYEQYF.

This sequence joins TRBV5-1 and TRBJ2-7; D perhaps matches TRBD1 (6 bases). CDR1 SGHRS and CDR2 YFSETQ come from the germline V gene. Trimming removed 0 bases at V and 4 bases at J, with 14 bases between. This CDR3 contains 15 residues. CDR3 nucleotides: TGCGCCAGCAGCTTGGATCAGGGGATGGGTTACGAGCAGTACTTC. It specifies CASSLDQGMGYEQYF.

This chain uses TRBV28 with TRBJ2-7, with D possibly being TRBD2 (5 bases). CDR1 and CDR2 (germline): MDHEN, SYDVKM. The germline V and J ends were trimmed by 6 bases and 3 bases, with 12 bases remaining between them. This CDR3 has 13 amino acids. The CDR3 protein is CASRIPTSYEQYF. Written as DNA, the CDR3 is TGTGCCAGCAGAATCCCCACTAGCTACGAGCAGTACTTC.

The chain carries TRBV10-2 and TRBJ1-2; D not resolved. CDR1 is WSHSY and CDR2 is SAAADI in the germline V gene. This CDR3 region has 13 residues. The V and J ends lost 10 bases and 2 bases respectively, with 14 bases between them. As DNA, the CDR3 is TGCGCCACCCGCGGAGAGGGCAACTATGGCTACACCTTC. Translated, it gives CATRGEGNYGYTF.

The chain joins TRBV23-1 to TRBJ1-2; D unresolved. TRBV23-1 qualifies as an ORF whose function is uncertain. The CDR3 loop spans 13 amino acids. Deletions cut 0 bases from V and 5 bases from J, with 7 bases between. This CDR3 is CASSQSRVYGYTF. As DNA, the CDR3 is TGCGCCAGCAGTCAATCGAGAGTTTATGGCTACACCTTC.

The V call is TRBV6-5, the J call TRBJ2-1; TRBD2 matches at 7 bases. The CDR3 totals 16 residues. CDR1 is MNHEY, CDR2 SVGAGI, per germline. J was trimmed by 1 base and V by 2 bases; bases with no gene match: 5. CDR3 DNA: TGTGCCAGCAGTTACCGGACTAGAGGGTCCTACAATGAGCAGTTCTTC. Translating gives CASSYRTRGSYNEQFF.

The V and J genes are TRBV27 and TRBJ2-4; no clear D gene. With 0 bases removed from V and 0 bases from J, the gap between germline ends came to 3 bases. The V gene's germline CDR1 is MNHEY and CDR2 SMNVEV (reference sequence). The length of the CDR3 is 14 residues. Here the CDR3 reads CASSLSLAKNIQYF. The CDR3 nucleotides read TGTGCCAGCAGTTTATCACTAGCCAAAAACATTCAGTACTTC.

The chain carries TRBV4-2 and TRBJ1-5; D remains ambiguous. Germline V gene data show CDR1 as LGHNA and CDR2 as YNFKEQ. V was clipped by 1 base and J by 0 bases, with 10 bases between them. The CDR3 runs to 16 residues. The CDR3 region has the DNA TGTGCCAGCAGCCAAGGAATAGGAGATAGCAATCAGCCCCAGCATTTT. Protein product: CASSQGIGDSNQPQHF.

CDR3 sequence reads: CSVDLNSYNEQFF. In DNA, the CDR3 is TGCAGCGTCGATCTAAACTCCTACAATGAGCAGTTCTTC. V is TRBV29-1 and J is TRBJ2-1; the D is unclear. The CDR3 loop spans 13 amino acids. The germline CDR1 and CDR2 sequences are SQVTM and ANQGSEA. Trimming cost V 6 bases and J 0 bases, with 9 bases left between them.

This chain links TRBV11-2 with TRBJ1-3; tentatively, D is TRBD1 (5 bases). The CDR3 is 15 residues long. Germline-derived CDR1 and CDR2 are SGHAT and FQNNGV. The V end was cut by 5 bases, the J end by 4 bases, with 15 bases between. The CDR3 spells CASSLQGKGGNTIYF. For the CDR3, the DNA is TGTGCCAGCAGCCTTCAGGGAAAAGGCGGAAACACCATATATTTT.

The chain links TRBV28 to TRBJ2-2; 7 bases fit TRBD2. CDR1 and CDR2 (germline): MDHEN, SYDVKM. This CDR3 spans 14 amino acids. V lost 9 bases and J lost 4; bases outside the gene matches: 8. The CDR3 coding sequence is TGTGCCAGTCTGTGGGGCGGGGGCACCGGGGAGCTGTTTTTT. Translated, it gives CASLWGGGTGELFF. Drawing the rest from reference TRBV28 and TRBJ2-2, the complete variable domain is DVKVTQSSRYLVKRTGEKVFLECVQDMDHENMFWYRQDPGLGLRLIYFSYDVKMKEKGDIPEGYSVSREKKERFSLILESASTNQTSMYLCASLWGGGTGELFFGEGSRLTVL.

The CDR3 region is CAISESRGSNQPQHF. The CDR3 coding sequence is TGTGCCATCAGTGAGTCTCGAGGTAGCAATCAGCCCCAGCATTTT. V usage is TRBV10-3 and J usage is TRBJ1-5, with unresolved D. The CDR3 is 15 residues long. Germline V CDR1 and CDR2: ENHRY, SYGVKD. Trimming removed 0 bases at V and 0 bases at J, with 6 bases between.

The chain is built from TRBV19 and TRBJ1-5; possibly TRBD1 for D (5 bases). Germline loops: CDR1 LNHDA, CDR2 SQIVND (reference sequence). The V and J ends lost 8 bases and 3 bases respectively, with 14 bases between them. The CDR3 runs 14 residues. The CDR3 DNA sequence: TGTGCCAGTGGACCTCAGGGTTTCAATCAGCCCCAGCATTTT. Protein product: CASGPQGFNQPQHF.

This chain connects TRBV6-4 to TRBJ2-6, with TRBD1 matching 8 bases. The V gene end was trimmed by 3 bases and the J gene end by 2 bases; junction bases not matched to a gene: 3. The CDR3 sequence is 16 residues long. CDR1 is MRHNA and CDR2 is SNTAGT in the germline V gene. For the CDR3, the DNA is TGTGCCAGCAGTGAGGCAGGGGGCGCTGGGGCCAACGTCCTGACTTTC. Its translation is CASSEAGGAGANVLTF.

The chain joins TRBV20-1 to TRBJ1-2; possibly TRBD1 for D (6 bases). CDR1 DFQATT and CDR2 SNEGSKA come from the germline V gene (reference sequence). The CDR3 length is 11 residues. V was shortened by 4 bases and J by 8 bases, with 11 bases between the two germline ends. CDR3 in DNA: TGCAGTGCTACCAGACAGGAAGGCTACACCTTC. Translating it yields CSATRQEGYTF.

This clone was recorded once. This chain uses TRBV2 with TRBJ1-2, with 9 nucleotides matching TRBD1. Germline assignment: CDR1 SNHLY and CDR2 FYNNEI. The length of the CDR3 is 15 residues. V shed 6 bases and J 7 bases; nucleotides not matched to a gene: 12. CDR3 loop: CASRTGGTGNRGYTF. The CDR3 DNA is TGTGCCAGCAGAACGGGGGGGACAGGGAATCGTGGCTACACCTTC.

CDR3 loop: CASRDRAAHVLTF. The CDR3 nucleotides read TGTGCCAGCAGAGACAGGGCCGCACACGTCCTGACTTTC. The chain employs TRBV6-5 and TRBJ2-6; 7 bases agree with TRBD1. CDR1 is MNHEY and CDR2 is SVGAGI in the germline V gene. CDR3 length equals 13 residues. V lost 6 bases to trimming and J lost 11 bases; unmatched junction nucleotides: 7.

As DNA, the CDR3 is TGTGCCAGCTCACCATTTCAGGGGCACTACGAGCAGTACTTC. The encoded protein is CASSPFQGHYEQYF. This chain uses TRBV18 with TRBJ2-7; weak D call: TRBD1 (6 bases). Per the germline V gene, CDR1 is KGHSH and CDR2 is LQKENI. This CDR3 contains 14 residues. V shed 2 bases and J shed 3 bases, with 11 bases lying between them.

This clone was found once. The chain employs TRBV6-4 and TRBJ2-2, with 7 positions matching TRBD1. Germline values: CDR1 MRHNA, CDR2 SNTAGT. J was trimmed by 4 bases and V by 4 bases; bases with no gene match: 3. This CDR3 region has 14 residues. CDR3: CASSVQGFTGELFF. The CDR3 DNA is TGTGCCAGCAGTGTACAGGGGTTCACCGGGGAGCTGTTTTTT.

The CDR3 coding sequence is TGTGCCAGCAGCCAAACAGGGAATCAGCCCCAGCATTTT. Amino acid sequence: CASSQTGNQPQHF. The chain joins TRBV14 to TRBJ1-5; tentatively, D is TRBD1 (6 bases). CDR3 length: 13 residues. Germline V lookup: CDR1 SGHDN, CDR2 FVKESK. V dropped 2 bases and J dropped 4 bases, with 6 bases sitting between them. Complete variable domain (other parts from reference TRBV14 and TRBJ1-5): EAGVTQFPSHSVIEKGQTVTLRCDPISGHDNLYWYRRVMGKEIKFLLHFVKESKQDESGMPNNRFLAERTGGTYSTLKVQPAELEDSGVYFCASSQTGNQPQHFGDGTRLSIL.

Points on this clone: In the same sample, other DNA sequences code for this CDR3. CDR3 loop: CASSQGRGSQPQHF. DNA of the CDR3: TGTGCCAGCAGCCAAGGGCGGGGTTCCCAGCCCCAGCATTTT. This chain joins TRBV3-1 (or the pseudogene TRBV3-2) and TRBJ1-5; D is unresolved. Deletions cut 1 base from V and 7 bases from J, with 11 bases between. The CDR3 consists of 14 residues. Germline-derived CDR1 and CDR2 are LGHDT and YNNKEL (reference sequence).

This chain links TRBV5-4 with TRBJ2-7; D not certain. The germline V gene encodes CDR1 SGHNT and CDR2 YYREEE (reference sequence). The CDR3 is 12 residues long. Between the trimmed V and J ends, which lost 0 bases and 3 bases, there was a span of 4 bases. CDR3 protein: CASSLDNYEQYF. The DNA for the CDR3 is TGTGCCAGCAGCTTGGATAACTACGAGCAGTACTTC. Based on the CDR3 plus reference TRBV5-4 and TRBJ2-7, the full variable domain is ETGVTQSPTHLIKTRGQQVTLRCSSQSGHNTVSWYQQALGQGPQFIFQYYREEENGRGNFPPRFSGLQFPNYSSELNVNALELDDSALYLCASSLDNYEQYFGPGTRLTVT.

This CDR3 is CAARDRVSYNSPLHF. As DNA, the CDR3 is TGTGCCGCCCGGGACAGGGTCTCCTATAATTCACCCCTCCACTTT. The chain has TRBV19 and TRBJ1-6; 9 bases line up with TRBD1. Looked up from germline, CDR1 is LNHDA and CDR2 is SQIVND (reference sequence). After removal of 11 bases from V and 0 bases from J, the junction contained 5 bases not matched to a gene. This CDR3 has 15 residues.

The chain links TRBV19 to TRBJ1-2; D might be TRBD1 (6 bases). Germline lookup yields CDR1 LNHDA and CDR2 SQIVND (reference sequence). The V and J ends lost 5 bases and 4 bases respectively, with 14 bases between them. The CDR3 is 14 amino acids. DNA for the CDR3: TGTGCCAGTAGTCCGAACAGGGTGCTCTATGGCTACACCTTC. The encoded protein is CASSPNRVLYGYTF.

This sequence joins TRBV28 and TRBJ1-1, with a weak D call TRBD1 (5 bases). The CDR3 contains 13 residues. Looked up from germline, CDR1 is MDHEN and CDR2 is SYDVKM. CDR3 in DNA: TGTGCGGCGGGAAGGACAAGGAACACTGAAGCTTTCTTT. Translation: CAAGRTRNTEAFF. The full variable domain, its missing parts supplied by reference TRBV28 and TRBJ1-1, is DVKVTQSSRYLVKRTGEKVFLECVQDMDHENMFWYRQDPGLGLRLIYFSYDVKMKEKGDIPEGYSVSREKKERFSLILESASTNQTSMYLCAAGRTRNTEAFFGQGTRLTVV.

The V and J genes are TRBV15 and TRBJ1-2; no clear D. Germline loops: CDR1 LNHNV, CDR2 YYDKDF (reference sequence). V lost 0 bases and J lost 3, with 14 bases in between. The CDR3 is made up of 16 amino acids. The CDR3 here is CATSRDPTQSYYGYTF. The CDR3, as DNA: TGTGCCACCAGCAGAGATCCAACACAGAGCTACTATGGCTACACCTTC.

This clone appeared a few times. V usage is TRBV7-9 and J usage is TRBJ2-1; a possible D gene is TRBD1 (7 bases). The V end was cut by 5 bases, the J end by 14 bases, with 19 bases between. CDR1 is SEHNR and CDR2 is FQNEAQ in the germline V gene (reference sequence). The CDR3 sequence is 13 residues long. The CDR3 nucleotides read TGTGCCAGCAGCCCTGGGGAGGCGGGACAGAAGTTCTTC. Translating it yields CASSPGEAGQKFF.